This TCR beta chain was found in a study of OX40 agonist ivuxolimab in advanced cancers. About the full investigation: Ivuxolimab was an agonistic, fully human IgG2 monoclonal antibody directed against OX40 (CD134), a costimulatory receptor. Intravenous ivuxolimab was administered to patients every 2 weeks at six dose levels: 0.01, 0.1, 0.3, 1.5, 3 and 10 mg/kg. Of the approximately 50 dose-escalation patients, hepatocellular carcinoma was present in roughly 19, melanoma in some 15, renal cell carcinoma in 9 and head and neck cancer in 9. In the dose-escalation cohort, 70% to 85% of patients were male, and the mean age was 60 years with a range of about 23 to 79. Prior anti-PD-1, anti-PD-L1 or anti-CTLA-4 therapy was permitted, and about two fifths of dose-escalation patients had received checkpoint inhibitors. Partial responses were achieved by three dose-escalation patients, of whom one had hepatocellular carcinoma and two had cutaneous melanoma. The point of sequencing TCRbeta in the periphery was to test whether ivuxolimab changed TCR sequence diversity and drove clonal T-cell expansion. The paper reports the monotherapy dose-escalation portion (N of about 50 patients) of the phase I ivuxolimab trial. Study-wide conclusions, independent of this receptor: After ivuxolimab, expanded clones were on average more numerous among CD8+ T cells than among CD4+ T cells. In partial responders in the 0.1-3.0 mg/kg groups, normalized peripheral clonal expansion was found to be among the lowest, especially among CD8+ T cells. At doses of 0.1 to 3.0 mg/kg, clonal expansion of both CD4+ and CD8+ T cells in blood was seen between baseline and week 6. The antigen specificity of the peripheral T cells that underwent clonal expansion was not determined. Low levels of normalized T-cell clonal expansion were also seen in some patients who did not respond.

As concerns this clone: Its antigen has not been determined. Qualities for individual bases were not recorded, and no much larger clone is one base off.

Genomic DNA was isolated from the sorted cells so that the TCRbeta CDR3 region could be sequenced. The immunoSEQ Assay was used for sequencing of TCRbeta CDR3 regions. TCRdb stores this immuneACCESS table with in-frame sequences only. Part of the clones is absent; in the studies checked, under half of the shortfall reflects unresolved V genes, and no reason is known for the rest. The sample includes under 15,000 clones, with roughly 87% observed a single time. The biggest ten clones account for approximately 61% of the sample. Inclusive of the bounding cysteine and phenylalanine, the CDR3 is 15 residues long. Only CDR3 DNA remains: 45 bases, in frame from the first base. The germline V gene specifies SNHLY as CDR1 and FYNNEI as CDR2. Germline trimming: 7 bases from V, 2 bases from J; junction bases outside gene matches: 10. Patients with a history of autoimmune disease or receiving systemic immunosuppression were excluded from the trial. Peripheral blood for TCR sequencing was collected from all dose cohorts at baseline, on cycle 4 day 1, and on cycle 7 day 1. Samples came from an open-label, multicenter, first-in-human phase I dose-escalation trial of ivuxolimab. Adults with locally advanced or metastatic melanoma, renal cell, hepatocellular, or head and neck squamous cell carcinoma were enrolled in the trial. Before TCR sequencing, CD4+ and CD8+ T cells were separately sorted from peripheral blood.

This specimen was CD4+ or CD8+ T cells sorted from blood, taken in a trial of the OX40 agonist ivuxolimab. The chain uses TRBV2 and TRBJ2-7; 8 middle bases align to TRBD2. The clonotype comes from an adult with an advanced solid tumor such as melanoma, head and neck, liver or kidney cancer. This receptor has the CDR3 CASTGPGTRTYEQYF. The bases read TGTGCCAGCACCGGGCCCGGGACTAGAACCTACGAGCAGTACTTC.